The 22 T cell receptor beta chains listed next were all sequenced from one sample in a study of shared clonotypes between healthy human individuals. Clones were sequenced by immunoSEQ multiplex PCR, and TCRdb holds only the in-frame ones, with some missing. The sample includes approximately 1,500,000 clones, 95% to 99% seen only once; the top ten take approximately 0.45%. Input material: naive CD4+ T cells sorted from blood. Subset reported: CD45RA+ positively selected. The receptors derive from a man aged 30-40 years in good health.

The chain carries TRBV9 and TRBJ1-4, with 9 bases lining up with TRBD1. J was trimmed by 4 bases and V by 3 bases; bases with no gene match: 7. CDR1 is SGDLS and CDR2 is YYNGEE in the germline V gene. The CDR3 contains 16 residues. CDR3 nucleotide sequence: TGTGCCAGCAGCGCCGGGACAGGGAAGAGTAATGAAAAACTGTTTTTT. Translation gives CASSAGTGKSNEKLFF.

This chain links TRBV2 with TRBJ2-2; D ambiguous. Germline V gives CDR1 SNHLY, CDR2 FYNNEI. CDR3 size: 12 residues. The V end was cut by 8 bases, the J end by 1 base, with 5 bases between. As DNA, the CDR3 is TGTGCCAGCGGGCAGAACACCGGGGAGCTGTTTTTT. This encodes CASGQNTGELFF.

The chain combines TRBV30 with TRBJ2-7; 7 nucleotides agree with TRBD2. The V and J ends lost 0 bases and 2 bases, in that order; junction bases with no gene match: 4. The CDR3 sequence is 14 residues long. Germline V CDR1 and CDR2: GTSNPN, SVGIG (reference sequence). In DNA, the CDR3 is TGTGCCTGGAGTGTACTAGCGAGGGCCTACGAGCAGTACTTC. It encodes CAWSVLARAYEQYF. Drawing the rest from reference TRBV30 and TRBJ2-7, the complete variable domain is SQTIHQWPATLVQPVGSPLSLECTVEGTSNPNLYWYRQAAGRGLQLLFYSVGIGQISSEVPQNLSASRPQDRQFILSSKKLLLSDSGFYLCAWSVLARAYEQYFGPGTRLTVT.

On this clone: A much larger clone lies a single base off, so this may be a read error. This chain joins TRBV5-5 and TRBJ2-3; D is undetermined. The CDR3 covers 11 residues. Per germline, CDR1 SGHKS and CDR2 YYEKEE (reference sequence). Trimming removed 2 bases at V and 2 bases at J, with 0 bases between. For the CDR3, the DNA is TGTGCCAGCAGCTTCACAGATACGCAGTATTTT. Protein sequence: CASSFTDTQYF. Full variable domain (missing parts from reference TRBV5-5 and TRBJ2-3): DAGVTQSPTHLIKTRGQQVTLRCSPISGHKSVSWYQQVLGQGPQFIFQYYEKEERGRGNFPDRFSARQFPNYSSELNVNALLLGDSALYLCASSFTDTQYFGPGTRLTVL.

Comments on this clone: The same CDR3 can be traced to other DNA sequences in this sample. This rearrangement joins TRBV9 to TRBJ2-1; no clear D. The CDR3 totals 15 residues. The germline V gene encodes CDR1 SGDLS and CDR2 YYNGEE. With 0 bases removed from V and 4 bases from J, the gap between germline ends came to 11 bases. The CDR3 DNA reads TGTGCCAGCAGCGTAGGGTCAGGAACTTACAATGAGCAGTTCTTC. This encodes CASSVGSGTYNEQFF.

The chain carries TRBV7-2 and TRBJ2-7; unclear D gene. V was shortened by 7 bases and J by 0 bases, with 13 bases between the two germline ends. Germline V gene lookup returns CDR1 SGHTA and CDR2 FQGNSA. This CDR3 comprises 14 residues. The chain's CDR3 is CASKATTSSYEQYF. Here the CDR3 DNA reads TGTGCCAGCAAAGCAACAACCAGCTCCTACGAGCAGTACTTC.

The chain combines TRBV6-5 with TRBJ2-7; 7 nucleotides agree with TRBD2. This CDR3 is built from 16 residues. V trimming: 0 bases; J trimming: 3 bases; junction bases outside the gene matches: 8. Germline V CDR1 and CDR2: MNHEY, SVGAGI. CDR3: CASSYSRASGSYEQYF. DNA for the CDR3: TGTGCCAGCAGTTACTCGAGGGCTAGCGGAAGCTACGAGCAGTACTTC.

This clone was seen just once. The chain combines TRBV21-1 with TRBJ2-3; the table's D call, TRBD2, was not checked against the DNA. TRBV21-1 is classified as a pseudogene. The CDR3 is 16 amino acids. The CDR3 protein is CASSKSSGRSGDTQYF. CDR3 DNA sequence: TGTGCCAGCAGCAAGAGTAGCGGGAGGTCTGGAGATACGCAGTATTTT.

V is TRBV5-1 and J is TRBJ2-2; perhaps TRBD2 as D (5 bases). The CDR3 is made up of 15 amino acids. Looked up from germline, CDR1 is SGHRS and CDR2 is YFSETQ. Trimming removed 5 bases from V and 4 bases from J, with 15 bases in between. Here the CDR3 reads CASRFGSGGTGELFF. The CDR3 nucleotides are TGCGCCAGCAGGTTTGGATCTGGAGGCACCGGGGAGCTGTTTTTT.

The rearrangement joins TRBV11-2 to TRBJ2-3; 7 bases align to TRBD2. Germline CDR1 is SGHAT and CDR2 is FQNNGV. V lost 4 bases and J lost 0; bases outside the gene matches: 13. The CDR3 extends over 18 amino acids. Here the CDR3 DNA reads TGTGCCAGCAGCTCGCCCCCCCGTGGTAGCGGGAGCACAGATACGCAGTATTTT. Translated: CASSSPPRGSGSTDTQYF.

The chain recombines TRBV10-3 with TRBJ2-3, with 8 bases identical to TRBD2. The germline CDR1 and CDR2 sequences are ENHRY and SYGVKD. V lost 6 bases, J lost 6 bases, and 11 bases stayed unmatched. This CDR3 contains 15 residues. CDR3 sequence reads: CAIRGTGTRKDTQYF. For the CDR3, the DNA is TGTGCCATCAGGGGCACCGGGACTAGGAAGGATACGCAGTATTTT.

CDR3 loop: CASSPDRGTYNEQFF. Here the CDR3 DNA reads TGTGCCAGCAGCCCTGACAGGGGGACCTACAATGAGCAGTTCTTC. The J gene is TRBJ2-1, the V gene TRBV5-5; 9 bases map to TRBD1. CDR1 and CDR2 from the germline V gene are SGHKS and YYEKEE (reference sequence). V lost 4 bases, J lost 2 bases, and 4 bases stayed unmatched. This CDR3 has 15 residues.

V is TRBV28 and J is TRBJ1-4, with TRBD1 as a possible D gene (6 bases). There are 15 residues in the CDR3. Germline CDR1 is MDHEN and CDR2 is SYDVKM. Trimming removed 3 bases from V and 8 bases from J, with 16 bases in between. The CDR3 bases are TGTGCCAGCAGTTTCGAGGCGACAGGTCGGGAAAAACTGTTTTTT. It encodes CASSFEATGREKLFF.

The chain's CDR3 is CASSQGLGYEQYF. The CDR3 DNA sequence: TGCGCCAGCAGTCAGGGACTAGGTTACGAGCAGTACTTC. This chain uses TRBV10-1 with TRBJ2-7, with 8 bases that match TRBD2. The germline V gene encodes CDR1 WNHNN and CDR2 SYGVQD (reference sequence). The CDR3 runs to 13 residues. Trimming removed 5 bases from V and 4 bases from J; junction bases left unmatched: 4.

This chain's CDR3 is CASSHGLQETQYF. CDR3 in DNA: TGCGCCAGCAGTCATGGTCTACAAGAGACCCAGTACTTC. The chain is built from TRBV4-3 and TRBJ2-5; D gene uncertain. Germline V gene lookup returns CDR1 LGHNA and CDR2 YSLEER. Trimming pared 6 bases from V and 2 bases from J, leaving 10 bases between. The length of the CDR3 is 13 residues.

This sequence joins TRBV18 and TRBJ2-1; the D gene is possibly TRBD2 (5 bases). There are 12 residues in the CDR3. The germline V gene has CDR1 KGHSH and CDR2 LQKENI. The V and J ends lost 5 bases and 6 bases respectively, with 8 bases between them. The DNA of the CDR3 is TGTGCCAGCTCATACGAGGGCAATGAGCAGTTCTTC. It specifies CASSYEGNEQFF.

V usage is TRBV5-1 and J usage is TRBJ2-7; no firm D call. V was shortened by 0 bases and J by 3 bases, with 13 bases between the two germline ends. There are 15 residues in the CDR3. The germline CDR1 and CDR2 sequences are SGHRS and YFSETQ. The CDR3 region has the DNA TGCGCCAGCAGCTTGGAAGCAGGAAAATACTACGAGCAGTACTTC. Translated: CASSLEAGKYYEQYF.

CDR3 loop: CASSYPGTHSQFF. The CDR3, as DNA: TGTGCCAGCAGTTACCCCGGGACGCACTCGCAGTTCTTC. V and J are TRBV28 and TRBJ2-1; D may correspond to TRBD1 or TRBD2 (5 bases each). Trimming left V 4 bases short and J 12 bases short, with 16 bases between. The length of the CDR3 is 13 residues. Germline assignment: CDR1 MDHEN and CDR2 SYDVKM.

This chain uses TRBV2 with TRBJ1-5, with 7 bases lining up with TRBD1. This CDR3 comprises 16 residues. The V gene's germline CDR1 is SNHLY and CDR2 FYNNEI. The V and J ends lost 5 bases and 1 base, in that order; junction bases with no gene match: 8. This CDR3 reads CASSYDRVGSNQPQHF. The CDR3 coding sequence is TGTGCCAGCAGTTATGACAGGGTCGGGAGCAATCAGCCCCAGCATTTT.

This sequence joins TRBV11-2 and TRBJ2-5, with D unresolved. The V end lost 3 bases, the J end lost 5 bases, and 16 bases lay between the germline ends. The CDR3 totals 15 residues. Per germline, CDR1 SGHAT and CDR2 FQNNGV. CDR3 coding DNA: TGTGCCAGCAGCTTTCCCAACCGAGTTGGGGAGACCCAGTACTTC. Its protein is CASSFPNRVGETQYF.

In nucleotides, the CDR3 is TGTGCTAGTGGTTTGGATGCAGGGTTCACCGGGGAGCTGTTTTTT. Protein product: CASGLDAGFTGELFF. The chain has TRBV12-5 and TRBJ2-2; maybe TRBD1 (5 bases). V lost 1 base, J lost 4 bases, and 10 bases lay in between. CDR1 LGHNT and CDR2 FRNRAP come from the germline V gene. This CDR3 comprises 15 residues.

The J gene is TRBJ2-3, the V gene TRBV6-1, with 7 bases aligning to TRBD2. Germline V gives CDR1 MNHNS, CDR2 SASEGT. The CDR3 sequence is 15 residues long. V dropped 6 bases and J dropped 7; count of bases not matched to a gene: 13. CDR3 protein: CASSRSAGERNTQYF. CDR3 bases: TGTGCCAGCAGCCGATCGGCGGGAGAGCGGAATACGCAGTATTTT.